The table lists the clone carrying this T cell receptor beta chain with a few counts. Its antigen is unknown. The data are from a study of T-cell reconstitution after alpha-beta-depleted transplantation in children. Germline V gene data show CDR1 as SGHTA and CDR2 as FQGNSA. There are 15 residues in the CDR3. V was cut by 1 base and J by 6 bases, with 15 bases left in between. Study-wide results and caveats: About two months after transplant, alpha-beta T cells reportedly came from several hundred expanded graft clones. Recipient T cells and thymic progenitors that survived were the source of the high TCRbeta diversity seen at day 60 in some patients. T-cell counts and diversity at one year following transplant were attributed mainly to newly produced T cells.

Preparation of the TCRbeta library used unique molecular identifiers. TCRdb re-called the PCR reads through MiXCR, storing one row per CDR3 protein. The sample consists of hundreds of thousands of distinct CDR3 sequences, 10% to 15% of them appearing once. This chain links TRBV7-2 with TRBJ1-2; tentative D call: TRBD1 (5 bases). The TCR originated in a male patient younger than 18 who had a stem cell transplant for acute myeloid leukemia, so the T cells may come from the graft donor. Sequencing was performed on PBMCs, mostly from graft donor cells, taken 360 days after TCRalphabeta/CD19-depleted stem cell transplant. The CDR3 nucleotides are TGTGCCAGCAGCTTAGGTGCAGCTCAAGGGGATGGCTACACCTTC. This translates into CASSLGAAQGDGYTF.